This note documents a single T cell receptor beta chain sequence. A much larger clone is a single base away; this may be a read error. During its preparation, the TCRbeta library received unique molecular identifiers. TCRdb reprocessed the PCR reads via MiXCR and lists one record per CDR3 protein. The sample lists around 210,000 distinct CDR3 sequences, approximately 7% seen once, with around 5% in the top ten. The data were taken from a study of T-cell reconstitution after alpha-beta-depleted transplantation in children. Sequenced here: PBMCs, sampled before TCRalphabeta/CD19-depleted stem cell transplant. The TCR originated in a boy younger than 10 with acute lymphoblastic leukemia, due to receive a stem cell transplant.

The CDR3 loop reads CSARGKRGVTDTQYF. The CDR3 DNA reads as TGCAGTGCTAGAGGGAAGAGGGGGGTCACAGATACGCAGTATTTT. J is TRBJ2-3 and V is TRBV20-1; D could derive from TRBD1 or TRBD2 (6 bases each). CDR1 DFQATT and CDR2 SNEGSKA come from the germline V gene (reference sequence). The CDR3 is made up of 15 amino acids. Trimming removed 1 base at V and 2 bases at J, with 13 bases between.